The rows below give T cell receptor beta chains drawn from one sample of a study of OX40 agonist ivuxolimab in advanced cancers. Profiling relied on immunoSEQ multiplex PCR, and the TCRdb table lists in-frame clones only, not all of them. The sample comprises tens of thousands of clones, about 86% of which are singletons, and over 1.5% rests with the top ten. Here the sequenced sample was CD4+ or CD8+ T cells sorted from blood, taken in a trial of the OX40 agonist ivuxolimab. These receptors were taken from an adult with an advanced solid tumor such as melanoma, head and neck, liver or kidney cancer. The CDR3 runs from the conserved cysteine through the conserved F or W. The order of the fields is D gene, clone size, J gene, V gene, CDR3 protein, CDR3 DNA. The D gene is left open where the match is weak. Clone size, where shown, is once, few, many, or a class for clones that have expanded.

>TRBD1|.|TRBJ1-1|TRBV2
CASNGQGHTEAFF
TGTGCCAGCAACGGACAGGGGCACACTGAAGCTTTCTTT
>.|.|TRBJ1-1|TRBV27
CASSTSELYTEAFF
TGTGCCAGCAGTACCTCCGAATTGTACACTGAAGCTTTCTTT
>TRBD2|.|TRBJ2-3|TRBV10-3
CAISAGGTDTQYF
TGTGCCATCTCAGCGGGAGGCACAGATACGCAGTATTTT
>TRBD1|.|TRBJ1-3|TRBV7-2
CASSFPGGTGNTIYF
TGTGCCAGCAGCTTCCCAGGGGGAACTGGAAACACCATATATTTT
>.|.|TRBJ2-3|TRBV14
CASSQGFPTDTQYF
TGTGCCAGCAGCCAGGGGTTCCCCACAGATACGCAGTATTTT
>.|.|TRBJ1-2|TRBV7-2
CASSLPQLYGYTF
TGTGCCAGCAGCTTACCGCAGCTCTATGGCTACACCTTC
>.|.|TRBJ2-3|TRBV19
CASSAITRTSTDTQYF
TGTGCCAGTAGTGCGATAACAAGGACTAGCACAGATACGCAGTATTTT
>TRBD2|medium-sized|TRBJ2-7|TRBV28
CASSPTRRLAGSYEQYF
TGTGCCAGCAGCCCCACACGACGACTAGCGGGCTCCTACGAGCAGTACTTC
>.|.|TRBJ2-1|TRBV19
CASSPFGAGFYNEQFF
TGTGCCAGTAGCCCGTTCGGGGCGGGATTCTACAATGAGCAGTTCTTC
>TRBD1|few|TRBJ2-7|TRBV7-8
CASSLVLGQSYEQYF
TGTGCCAGCAGCTTAGTTTTGGGACAGAGCTACGAGCAGTACTTC
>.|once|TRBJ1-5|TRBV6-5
CASSYSRDQPQHF
TGTGCCAGCAGTTACTCGAGGGATCAGCCCCAGCATTTT
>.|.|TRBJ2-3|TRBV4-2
CASSPWGRGTDTQYF
TGTGCCAGCAGCCCCTGGGGGCGGGGCACAGATACGCAGTATTTT
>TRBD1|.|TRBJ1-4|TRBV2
CASSSGGANEKLFF
TGTGCCAGCAGTTCAGGGGGCGCGAATGAAAAACTGTTTTTT
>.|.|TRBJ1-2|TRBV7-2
CASSLVDGYTF
TGTGCCAGCAGCTTAGTAGACGGCTACACCTTC
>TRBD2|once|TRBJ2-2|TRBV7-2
CASSLMASGRGGELFF
TGTGCCAGCAGCTTAATGGCTAGCGGGAGGGGCGGGGAGCTGTTTTTT
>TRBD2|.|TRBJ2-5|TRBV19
CASSISAGGETQYF
TGTGCCAGTAGTATCTCGGCGGGAGGAGAGACCCAGTACTTC
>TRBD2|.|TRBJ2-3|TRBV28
CASSRWTSGPGDTQYF
TGTGCCAGCAGCCGCTGGACTAGCGGGCCCGGAGATACGCAGTATTTT
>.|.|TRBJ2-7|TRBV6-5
CASSYSQGIAYEQYF
TGTGCCAGCAGTTACTCGCAGGGGATTGCCTACGAGCAGTACTTC
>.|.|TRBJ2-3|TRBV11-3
CASSLGDTQYF
TGTGCCAGCAGCTTAGGAGATACGCAGTATTTT
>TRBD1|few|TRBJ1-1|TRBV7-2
CASSLRAGTGVLNTEAFF
TGTGCCAGCAGCTTGAGAGCCGGGACAGGGGTATTGAACACTGAAGCTTTCTTT
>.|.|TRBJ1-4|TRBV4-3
CASSPEGSTTNEKLFF
TGCGCCAGCAGCCCCGAGGGTAGCACAACTAATGAAAAACTGTTTTTT
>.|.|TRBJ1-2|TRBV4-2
CASSQGGGHTYGYTF
TGTGCCAGCAGCCAAGGGGGGGGACATACCTATGGCTACACCTTC
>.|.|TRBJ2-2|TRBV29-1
CSVEAAVPTGELFF
TGCAGCGTTGAGGCGGCAGTTCCCACCGGGGAGCTGTTTTTT
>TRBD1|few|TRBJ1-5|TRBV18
CASSILGGGYQPQHF
TGTGCCAGCTCGATTTTAGGGGGCGGCTATCAGCCCCAGCATTTT
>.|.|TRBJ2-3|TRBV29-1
CSVERARGDTQYF
TGCAGCGTTGAACGTGCACGCGGGGATACGCAGTATTTT
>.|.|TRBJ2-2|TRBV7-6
CASSLDSSANTGELFF
TGTGCCAGCAGCTTAGACAGTTCCGCGAACACCGGGGAGCTGTTTTTT
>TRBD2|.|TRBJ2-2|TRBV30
CAWVSGSNTGELFF
TGTGCCTGGGTTAGCGGGAGTAACACCGGGGAGCTGTTTTTT
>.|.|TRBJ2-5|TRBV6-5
CASSYFDNDRNRYF
TGTGCCAGCAGTTACTTCGACAATGACAGGAATCGGTACTTC
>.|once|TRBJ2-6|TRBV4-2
CASRSGPGANVLTF
TGTGCCAGCAGATCGGGGCCCGGGGCCAACGTCCTGACTTTC
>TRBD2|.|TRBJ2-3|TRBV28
CASSLSGRYDTQYF
TGTGCCAGCAGTCTTAGCGGGAGATATGATACGCAGTATTTT
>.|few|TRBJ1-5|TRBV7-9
CASSPPYGPRDQPQHF
TGTGCCAGCAGCCCGCCATACGGGCCTAGGGATCAGCCCCAGCATTTT
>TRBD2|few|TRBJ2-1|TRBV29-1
CSVEKRLAGGVDEQFF
TGCAGCGTTGAGAAAAGACTAGCGGGAGGTGTAGATGAGCAGTTCTTC
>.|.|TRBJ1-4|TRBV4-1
CASSQVQINEKLFF
TGCGCCAGCAGCCAAGTACAGATTAATGAAAAACTGTTTTTT
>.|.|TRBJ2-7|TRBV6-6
CASSPEGGGSYEQYF
TGTGCCAGCAGTCCCGAGGGGGGGGGCTCCTACGAGCAGTACTTC
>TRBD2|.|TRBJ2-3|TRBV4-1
CASSLQAGPTDTQYF
TGCGCCAGCAGCCTTCAAGCGGGGCCAACAGATACGCAGTATTTT
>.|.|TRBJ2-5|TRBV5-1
CASSLVPGVETQYF
TGCGCCAGCAGCTTGGTTCCGGGGGTGGAGACCCAGTACTTC